The 2 T cell receptor beta chains below come from one sample, sequenced in a study of blood T cells in healthy people across ages. The use of a sample-barcoded 5' primer and a J-beta primer mix characterized a second PCR of roughly 6 to 11 cycles. MiXCR was run by TCRdb on the 5' RACE reads, yielding one entry per CDR3 protein. The sample has about 1.6 million distinct CDR3 sequences; almost 35% are singletons. The sample was blood. The origin of the receptors is a woman in her twenties or thirties in good health.

V usage is TRBV27 and J usage is TRBJ2-1; 8 positions match TRBD2. The germline gives CDR1 MNHEY, CDR2 SMNVEV (reference sequence). CDR3 length equals 15 residues. V shed 4 bases and J 3 bases; nucleotides not matched to a gene: 5. CDR3 in DNA: TGTGCCAGCAGTTCGTGGGCGGGGGGCTACAATGAGCAGTTCTTC. Translating gives CASSSWAGGYNEQFF.

This clonotype showed up just a few times. J is TRBJ2-5 and V is TRBV6-1; 7 bases map to TRBD1. V dropped 3 bases and J dropped 4; count of bases not matched to a gene: 11. This CDR3 comprises 16 residues. Germline V gene sequence: CDR1 MNHNS, CDR2 SASEGT. CDR3 DNA sequence: TGTGCCAGCAGTGATAAGAACTGGGACAGCCGAGAGACCCAGTACTTC. Translation: CASSDKNWDSRETQYF.